This T cell receptor beta chain was identified in a study of control samples from healthy donors and cancer patients. V trimming: 3 bases; J trimming: 5 bases; junction bases outside the gene matches: 2. From germline, CDR1 is WSHSY and CDR2 SAAADI. The CDR3 is 15 residues long. Assay used: immunoSEQ multiplex PCR; TCRdb lists only in-frame clones, some missing. The data hold 150,000 to 200,000 clones, with around 90% observed a single time. The sample taken for sequencing was blood. The chain is built from TRBV10-2 and TRBJ2-1; 12 bases match TRBD2. This sequence originates from a woman in her forties or fifties in good health. The CDR3 region has the DNA TGCGCCAGCAGTGAAAGACTAGCGGGGGACAATGAGCAGTTCTTC. Its translation: CASSERLAGDNEQFF.